A selection of T cell receptor beta chains follows, all from one sample in a study of shared clonotypes between healthy human individuals. The repertoire was sequenced with immunoSEQ multiplex PCR; TCRdb's copy has only in-frame clones and lacks some. Among about 2 million clones, 85% to 95% were seen once, and the ten largest hold approximately 0.13%. Source material: naive CD4+ T cells sorted from blood. The receptors were sampled from a man between 18 and 29 years old in good health. The CDR3 runs from the conserved cysteine through the conserved F or W. Fields, in order: V gene, D gene, J gene, clone size, CDR3 DNA, CDR3 protein. The D gene is left open where the match is weak. Rows may omit the clone size; those that give it use once, few, many or a size class.

V gene: TRBV28; D gene: .; J gene: TRBJ1-6; clone size: .; CDR3 DNA: TGTGCCAGCAGTTTGGGGGGCGAATTCCCCCTCCACTTT; CDR3 protein: CASSLGGEFPLHF
V gene: TRBV28; D gene: .; J gene: TRBJ2-3; clone size: .; CDR3 DNA: TGTGCCAGCCGGCAGACCACAGATACGCAGTATTTT; CDR3 protein: CASRQTTDTQYF
V gene: TRBV5-1; D gene: .; J gene: TRBJ2-1; clone size: .; CDR3 DNA: TGCGCCAGCAGCGTTGATACAGGTCAAAGGAATGAGCAGTTCTTC; CDR3 protein: CASSVDTGQRNEQFF
V gene: TRBV29-1; D gene: .; J gene: TRBJ2-2; clone size: .; CDR3 DNA: TGCAGCGTGCAGCGATGGGGCACCGGGGAGCTGTTTTTT; CDR3 protein: CSVQRWGTGELFF
V gene: TRBV6-5; D gene: TRBD2; J gene: TRBJ2-7; clone size: few; CDR3 DNA: TGTGCCAGCAGGTACGGGAGGTCCCCCTCCTACGAGCAGTACTTC; CDR3 protein: CASRYGRSPSYEQYF
V gene: TRBV5-4; D gene: .; J gene: TRBJ2-1; clone size: .; CDR3 DNA: TGTGCCAGCAGCTCAAGGGGGAGGTCCTACAATGAGCAGTTCTTC; CDR3 protein: CASSSRGRSYNEQFF
V gene: TRBV19; D gene: .; J gene: TRBJ1-5; clone size: .; CDR3 DNA: TGTGCCAGTAGATCTTTAATCTCTGGGGAGCCCCAGCATTTT; CDR3 protein: CASRSLISGEPQHF
V gene: TRBV6-5; D gene: .; J gene: TRBJ2-1; clone size: .; CDR3 DNA: TGTGCCAGCCACCGCGGGGCCAATAACAATGAGCAGTTCTTC; CDR3 protein: CASHRGANNNEQFF
V gene: TRBV30; D gene: .; J gene: TRBJ1-6; clone size: .; CDR3 DNA: TGTGCCTGGAGTGTACAGAGTACCTATAATTCACCCCTCCACTTT; CDR3 protein: CAWSVQSTYNSPLHF
V gene: TRBV5-1; D gene: TRBD1; J gene: TRBJ2-6; clone size: .; CDR3 DNA: TGCGCCAGCAGCTTGGACAGGGGGATGACCGACTCTGGGGCCAACGTCCTGACTTTC; CDR3 protein: CASSLDRGMTDSGANVLTF
V gene: TRBV7-2; D gene: TRBD1; J gene: TRBJ2-7; clone size: few; CDR3 DNA: TGTGCCAGCAGCCTTTCCGCCTCCGGGACAGCCTACGAGCAGTACTTC; CDR3 protein: CASSLSASGTAYEQYF
V gene: TRBV28; D gene: TRBD1; J gene: TRBJ1-5; clone size: .; CDR3 DNA: TGTGCCAGCAGTCAGACAGGGGGACTTGGTCAGCCCCAGCATTTT; CDR3 protein: CASSQTGGLGQPQHF
V gene: TRBV10-3; D gene: .; J gene: TRBJ2-5; clone size: .; CDR3 DNA: TGTGCCATCAGTGAGTCCGAAGAGACCCAGTACTTC; CDR3 protein: CAISESEETQYF
V gene: TRBV4-3; D gene: .; J gene: TRBJ2-7; clone size: few; CDR3 DNA: TGCGCCAGCAGCCAATGGCTATCCGGCGAGCAGTACTTC; CDR3 protein: CASSQWLSGEQYF